This T cell receptor (beta chain) was identified in a study of PD-L1 blockade in urothelial cancer. Assay: immunoSEQ multiplex PCR; the TCRdb copy retains only in-frame clones and omits some. This table has 40,000 to 60,000 clones, 70% to 90% appearing once. Sample time point: peripheral blood 6 weeks after treatment start. CDR1 MDHEN and CDR2 SYDVKM come from the germline V gene. Trimming took off 2 bases at V and 4 bases at J, with 9 bases between the two ends. The CDR3 is 14 residues long. This clonotype was obtained from a man between 65 and 85 years old with urothelial cancer. The sequencing used PBMCs, collected around atezolizumab (anti-PD-L1) treatment. The genes are TRBV28 and TRBJ2-4; possibly TRBD2 for D (5 bases). CDR3 sequence: CASSLGGNKNIQYF. The DNA for the CDR3 is TGTGCCAGCAGTTTAGGAGGAAATAAAAACATTCAGTACTTC.